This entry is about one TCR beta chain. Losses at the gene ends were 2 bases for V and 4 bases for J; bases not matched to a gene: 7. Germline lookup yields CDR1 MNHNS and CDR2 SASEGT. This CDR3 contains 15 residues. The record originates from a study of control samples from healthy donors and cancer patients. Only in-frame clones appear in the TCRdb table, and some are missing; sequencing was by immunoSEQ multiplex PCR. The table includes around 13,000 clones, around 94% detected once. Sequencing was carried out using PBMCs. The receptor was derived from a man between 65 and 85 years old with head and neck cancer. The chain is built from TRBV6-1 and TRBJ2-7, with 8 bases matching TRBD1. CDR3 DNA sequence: TGTGCCAGCAGTGAAACAGGGGACAGGTCTTACGAGCAGTACTTC. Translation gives CASSETGDRSYEQYF.